Below, 8 T cell receptor beta chains from the same sample are listed, as sequenced in a study of blood T cell repertoires in COVID-19 (dated by TCRdb to about 2020). Library method: the immunoSEQ multiplex PCR assay. TCRdb stores this immuneACCESS table with in-frame sequences only. Part of the clones is absent; in the studies checked, under half of the shortfall reflects unresolved V genes, and no reason is known for the rest. In this sample the table shows about 81,000 clones, about nine tenths of which occur a single time. Together, the top ten hold about 2% of the sample. The sample comprised peripheral blood. Source of these receptors: a woman aged 45-59 years in a cohort sampled during active COVID-19.

In this sample, this clone turned up once. The CDR3 DNA follows: TGTGCCAGCAGGTCGGAGGGGTATGGCTACACCTTC. Protein sequence: CASRSEGYGYTF. This rearrangement joins TRBV6-5 to TRBJ1-2; a weak D match, TRBD1 (5 bases). The germline gives CDR1 MNHEY, CDR2 SVGAGI. The CDR3 is 12 amino acids. Trimming removed 6 bases at V and 5 bases at J, with 10 bases between.

The genes are TRBV11-2 and TRBJ1-2; tentatively, D is TRBD1 (5 bases). This CDR3 spans 12 amino acids. Between the trimmed V and J ends, which lost 6 bases and 4 bases, there was a span of 9 bases. Germline V gene data show CDR1 as SGHAT and CDR2 as FQNNGV. The CDR3 DNA sequence: TGTGCCAGCAGACCCGACAGCTATGGCTACACCTTC. It is translated as CASRPDSYGYTF.

The J gene is TRBJ2-1, the V gene TRBV7-2, with 9 nucleotides matching TRBD2. Trimming cost V 4 bases and J 10 bases; bases outside gene matches: 8. From germline, CDR1 is SGHTA and CDR2 FQGNSA. This CDR3 spans 14 amino acids. CDR3 in DNA: TGTGCCAGCAGCTCAGGGGCGGGAGGGCTCGAGCAGTTCTTC. The encoded protein is CASSSGAGGLEQFF. The full variable domain, rest sourced from reference TRBV7-2 and TRBJ2-1, is GAGVSQSPSNKVTEKGKDVELRCDPISGHTALYWYRQSLGQGLEFLIYFQGNSAPDKSGLPSDRFSAERTGGSVSTLTIQRTQQEDSAVYLCASSSGAGGLEQFFGPGTRLTVL.

The chain couples TRBV9 to TRBJ1-2; D might be TRBD1 (5 bases). This CDR3 comprises 15 residues. Germline V gene data show CDR1 as SGDLS and CDR2 as YYNGEE. Trimming took 4 bases from V and 3 from J, leaving 16 bases between them. CDR3 DNA sequence: TGTGCCAGCAGCCAGGAGGGGCGTGGAGACTATGGCTACACCTTC. This encodes CASSQEGRGDYGYTF.

The rearrangement joins TRBV18 to TRBJ2-3, with D possibly TRBD2 on 6 matching bases. CDR1 KGHSH and CDR2 LQKENI come from the germline V gene. The CDR3 consists of 15 residues. Deletions cut 2 bases from V and 4 bases from J, with 13 bases between. In DNA, the CDR3 is TGTGCCAGCTCACCAGGGGACTTCGCTTCAGATACGCAGTATTTT. The encoded protein is CASSPGDFASDTQYF.

The chain uses TRBV2 and TRBJ2-7; 7 nucleotides agree with TRBD1. Per the germline V gene, CDR1 is SNHLY and CDR2 is FYNNEI. V was clipped by 11 bases and J by 1 base; unmatched bases: 2. This CDR3 contains 11 residues. As DNA, the CDR3 is TGTGCCCTGGGACAGTCCTACGAGCAGTACTTC. Translated, it gives CALGQSYEQYF.

This sequence joins TRBV4-1 and TRBJ1-2; possible D gene TRBD1, 6 bases. Germline assignment: CDR1 MGHRA and CDR2 YSYEKL. The CDR3 has 14 amino acids. V gave up 4 bases and J gave up 7 bases, with 16 bases separating them. The CDR3 nucleotides read TGCGCCAGCAGCCTCGGGGGGGGCCGAAGTGGCTACACCTTC. It specifies CASSLGGGRSGYTF.

V usage is TRBV5-4 and J usage is TRBJ1-2; 8 bases line up with TRBD1. V lost 4 bases to trimming and J lost 7 bases; unmatched junction nucleotides: 3. CDR1 SGHNT and CDR2 YYREEE come from the germline V gene (reference sequence). The CDR3 totals 12 residues. The CDR3 loop reads CASSADRGGYTF. The CDR3 region has the DNA TGTGCCAGCAGCGCTGACAGGGGTGGCTACACCTTC.